This T cell receptor beta chain was obtained from a study of blood T cells in healthy people across ages. A J-beta primer mix and a sample-barcoded 5' primer were used in a second PCR of roughly 7 to 12 cycles. TCRdb reprocessed the 5' RACE reads with MiXCR, giving one entry per CDR3 protein. This table has hundreds of thousands of distinct CDR3 sequences, around a quarter appearing once. A few counts support this clonotype. This CDR3 has 16 amino acids. V was clipped by 1 base and J by 3 bases, with 16 bases between them. Germline V gene sequence: CDR1 KGHSY, CDR2 FQNENV. This sample was also put to use in a study of T cells of mothers and their children.

Material for sequencing was blood. The V call is TRBV16, the J call TRBJ2-7, with a possible D match to TRBD2 (6 bases). The TCR sequence derives from a boy between 2 and 10 years old in good health. The CDR3 sequence is CASSQLFGGTYYEQYF. CDR3 DNA: TGTGCCAGCAGCCAATTGTTTGGCGGGACTTACTACGAGCAGTACTTC.